This TCR beta chain was identified in a study of OX40 agonist ivuxolimab in advanced cancers. Produced via immunoSEQ multiplex PCR; TCRdb's table is partial and in-frame only. This table holds around 67,000 clones, 70% to 90% found once. As regards this clone: Its target is unknown.

Autoimmune disease history or systemic immunosuppression barred patients. This CDR3 contains 15 residues. V lost 4 bases, J lost 5 bases, and 9 bases stayed unmatched. CDR1 and CDR2 (germline): KGHSH, LQKENI. Study findings and constraints: Low normalized T-cell clonal expansion also characterized some of the nonresponders. Antigen targets of the expanded peripheral T cells went undetermined. CD4+ and CD8+ blood T cells expanded clonally by week 6 at 0.1 to 3.0 mg/kg.

This chain connects TRBV18 to TRBJ1-1; 8 positions match TRBD1. This specimen consisted of CD4+ or CD8+ T cells sorted from blood, obtained in a trial of the OX40 agonist ivuxolimab. The origin of this receptor is an adult with an advanced solid tumor such as melanoma, head and neck, liver or kidney cancer. CDR3 residues: CASSLRQGLSTEAFF. The CDR3, as DNA: TGTGCCAGCTCACTGAGACAGGGGTTGAGTACTGAAGCTTTCTTT.